This T cell receptor (beta chain) was recorded in a study of regulatory dendritic cells for organ transplantation (dated by TCRdb to the late 2010s). At the level of the whole study: Sorted naive and memory CD4+ and CD8+ T cells had their TCRbeta repertoires sequenced both before and after allostimulation with either regulatory or mature dendritic cells. General conclusions and limits of the study: In both subjects, allostimulation led to expansion of memory CD8+ clones, though the expansion induced by regulatory dendritic cells appeared to be more limited than that induced by mature dendritic cells. The authors pointed out considerable heterogeneity between individuals in the alloreactive memory CD8+ T cell pool, and only a couple of subjects were sequenced. Of the resting subsets, memory CD8+ T cells had the largest number of alloreactive TCR clonotypes. The repertoires of naive CD4+ and CD8+ T cells were highly diverse, while memory cell repertoires were less diverse, with memory CD8+ cells being the most oligoclonal.

As encoded in the germline V gene (reference sequence), CDR1 is PRHDT while CDR2 is FYEKMQ. From its cysteine to its phenylalanine, the CDR3 spans 15 amino acids. Of all the DNA, just the CDR3 is kept, 45 bases in frame from base 1. V has 5 bases trimmed and J has 0 bases trimmed; junction bases matching no gene number 3. Concerning this clone itself: Its antigen specificity is not known. Base qualities are not at hand, and no much larger clone is one base apart.

FACS was used to sort naive T cells as CD45RA+ cells and memory T cells as CD45RO+ CD4+ or CD8+ cells. The T cells used for TCR sequencing were obtained from two healthy control subjects. Unstimulated sorted T cell subsets served as baseline controls for the mixed lymphocyte reactions. The Qiagen DNeasy Blood & Tissue Kit was used to extract genomic DNA. TCRbeta CDR3 regions were amplified by multiplexed two-step PCR using Vbeta-specific forward primers and Jbeta-specific reverse primers. Through the immunoSEQ service, TCRbeta libraries were sequenced on an Illumina instrument. Per the source publication's procedure: IMGT annotation was used to assign V, D and J genes, and synthetic CDR3 analogues were used to correct the counts for multiplex PCR bias. Repertoire clonality was computed in the immunoSEQ Analyzer as one minus normalized Shannon entropy. Fisher's exact test with Benjamini-Hochberg false discovery rate control was used to define clonal expansion, with two-tailed P<0.01. The source is immuneACCESS, and TCRdb retained only in-frame sequences with V and J called. Part of the clones is not carried over; for the studies checked, unresolved V genes explain less than half of this, and the remainder is unexplained. The V and J calls and the clone size are those of that table, but D and trimming were determined from the DNA. The sample data list around 29,000 clones, and 82% of these were observed just once. The top ten clonotypes cover 0.4% of the sample.

The sample taken for sequencing was naive CD8+ T cells from blood. This specimen's cell subset or site label, per the study, means: CD45RA+ naive T cells. The chain is assembled from TRBV13 and TRBJ2-1, with TRBD2 identical over 8 junction bases. The clonotype was recovered from a human donor in good health. The CDR3 loop reads CASSPRGGSYNEQFF. At the DNA level, the sequence is TGTGCCAGCAGCCCCCGGGGGGGCTCCTACAATGAGCAGTTCTTC.